The 23 T cell receptor beta chains given below trace back to one sample, sequenced in a study of CDR3 diversity in severe acne. Each CDR3 protein gets one entry after TCRdb re-called the PCR reads with MiXCR. Among 97,000 or so distinct CDR3 sequences listed, about half were seen once. Specimen: blood. The receptors shown here come from a male donor with acne.

This clonotype is medium-sized by share. This sequence joins TRBV20-1 and TRBJ2-7; D is undetermined. The germline V gene has CDR1 DFQATT and CDR2 SNEGSKA (reference sequence). The CDR3 totals 11 residues. Trimming shortened V by 6 bases and J by 3 bases, and 9 bases separated the two germline ends. DNA for the CDR3: TGCAGTGCCAGCCAGAACTACGAGCAGTACTTC. This translates into CSASQNYEQYF.

This clonotype was recorded only once. The chain recombines TRBV7-6 with TRBJ2-2; TRBD1 matches at 10 bases. V lost 1 base, J lost 6 bases, and 5 bases stayed unmatched. The germline CDR1 and CDR2 sequences are SGHVS and FNYEAQ. This CDR3 contains 16 residues. DNA for the CDR3: TGTGCCAGCAGCTTAGGTGTAGGACAGGGGGCCGGGGAGCTGTTTTTT. This encodes CASSLGVGQGAGELFF.

This clonotype was detected ten times or more. This chain links TRBV29-1 with TRBJ2-7, with 8 positions matching TRBD1. J was trimmed by 7 bases and V by 6 bases; bases with no gene match: 17. Germline CDR1 reads SQVTM; CDR2 reads ANQGSEA. This CDR3 has 15 amino acids. The CDR3 loop is CSVFLARTGLGEQYF. DNA of the CDR3: TGCAGCGTCTTCCTCGCCAGGACAGGGTTGGGGGAGCAGTACTTC.

This chain connects TRBV11-2 to TRBJ2-7, with 8 bases aligning to TRBD2. This CDR3 has 17 residues. With 4 bases clipped from V and 2 bases from J, the junction kept 13 bases outside the gene matches. Germline loops: CDR1 SGHAT, CDR2 FQNNGV. Here the CDR3 DNA reads TGTGCCAGCAGCTGGCACGGAGCGGGAGAATTGGCCTACGAGCAGTACTTC. Amino acids: CASSWHGAGELAYEQYF.

The rearrangement joins TRBV25-1 to TRBJ2-3; 14 positions agree with TRBD2. Trimming cost V 4 bases and J 1 base; bases outside gene matches: 7. Looked up from germline, CDR1 is MGHDK and CDR2 is SYGVNS. This CDR3 is built from 18 residues. CDR3 nucleotides: TGTGCCAGCAGTGGTAGGGGACTAGCGGGAGTTGGCACAGATACGCAGTATTTT. Translation gives CASSGRGLAGVGTDTQYF.

The chain uses TRBV19 and TRBJ2-2, with 7 bases that match TRBD2. CDR1 and CDR2 (germline): LNHDA, SQIVND (reference sequence). This CDR3 comprises 12 residues. Trimming removed 5 bases from V and 7 bases from J; junction bases left unmatched: 1. CDR3 loop: CASSRTSGELFF. As DNA, the CDR3 is TGTGCCAGTAGTCGGACTAGCGGGGAGCTGTTTTTT. The whole variable domain, filled in from reference TRBV19 and TRBJ2-2, reads DGGITQSPKYLFRKEGQNVTLSCEQNLNHDAMYWYRQDPGQGLRLIYYSQIVNDFQKGDIAEGYSVSREKKESFPLTVTSAQKNPTAFYLCASSRTSGELFFGEGSRLTVL.

Comment on this clonotype: This CDR3 fails to terminate in the conserved phenylalanine or tryptophan, so it likely reflects a read error. Because the CDR3's place on the DNA is in doubt, the DNA is left out and the CDR3 is given as listed by TCRdb. The V gene is TRBV7-4, the J gene TRBJ1-4. The CDR3 spans 8 residues, counting both ends. Germline assignment: CDR1 SGHVT and CDR2 SQSDAQ. CDR3 residues: CASSNLRS.

This clonotype has at least ten counts. The chain joins TRBV27 to TRBJ1-2, with unresolved D. The germline V gene has CDR1 MNHEY and CDR2 SMNVEV (reference sequence). The length of the CDR3 is 13 residues. Between the trimmed V and J ends, which lost 6 bases and 2 bases, there was a span of 10 bases. In nucleotides, the CDR3 is TGTGCCAGCAGACCGGGAAGCAACTATGGCTACACCTTC. Its translation: CASRPGSNYGYTF.

V usage is TRBV2 and J usage is TRBJ2-2; TRBD2 agrees at 8 bases. CDR3 length: 15 residues. J gave up 0 bases and V 5 bases, and 2 bases lay outside the gene matches. The germline gives CDR1 SNHLY, CDR2 FYNNEI. The CDR3 DNA reads TGTGCCAGCAGTATGGGACTAGCGAACACCGGGGAGCTGTTTTTT. It yields the protein CASSMGLANTGELFF. The whole variable domain, filled in from reference TRBV2 and TRBJ2-2, reads EPEVTQTPSHQVTQMGQEVILRCVPISNHLYFYWYRQILGQKVEFLVSFYNNEISEKSEIFDDQFSVERPDGSNFTLKIRSTKLEDSAMYFCASSMGLANTGELFFGEGSRLTVL.

Comment on this clonotype: A read error may produce the germline difference seen at one junction end. The rearrangement links TRBV15 to TRBJ2-2; 15 nucleotides agree with TRBD2. Germline loops: CDR1 LNHNV, CDR2 YYDKDF (reference sequence). This CDR3 comprises 18 residues. This chain's CDR3 is CAISIGLAGGPGTGGLLF. CDR3 DNA sequence: TGTGCCATCAGCATTGGACTAGCGGGAGGGCCGGGCACCGGGGGGCTGCTTTTT.

A remark on this clonotype: This clone may be a read error of a much larger clone one base away. The CDR3 region has the DNA TGTGCCAGCAGTGTCGGAAGTGAAAAACTGTTTTTT. Its translation: CASSVGSEKLFF. V gene TRBV25-1 combines with J gene TRBJ1-4; D is ambiguous. The V end lost 4 bases, the J end lost 7 bases, and 7 bases lay between the germline ends. The CDR3 has 12 amino acids. CDR1 is MGHDK and CDR2 is SYGVNS in the germline V gene.

The chain links TRBV11-1 to TRBJ1-1; possible D gene TRBD1, 6 bases. The V end was cut by 5 bases, the J end by 5 bases, with 15 bases between. From germline, CDR1 is SGHAT and CDR2 FQDESV (reference sequence). This CDR3 spans 14 amino acids. The CDR3 DNA reads as TGTGCCAGCAGCCCGGAAAAGGGGACAACTGAAGCTTTCTTT. This codes for CASSPEKGTTEAFF. Together with reference TRBV11-1 and TRBJ1-1, the CDR3 gives the full variable domain: EAEVAQSPRYKITEKSQAVAFWCDPISGHATLYWYRQILGQGPELLVQFQDESVVDDSQLPKDRFSAERLKGVDSTLKIQPAELGDSAMYLCASSPEKGTTEAFFGQGTRLTVV.

For this clonotype: Just one base apart from a much larger clone, this may be a read error. The rearrangement uses TRBV5-4 and TRBJ2-1; possible D gene TRBD2, 6 bases. CDR1 is SGHNT, CDR2 YYREEE, per germline (reference sequence). Trimming removed 3 bases from V and 8 bases from J, with 15 bases in between. This CDR3 contains 14 residues. The CDR3 region is CASSSETRPYEQFF. The DNA for the CDR3 is TGTGCCAGCAGCTCCGAGACTAGACCTTATGAGCAGTTCTTC.

This chain connects TRBV25-1 to TRBJ1-6; D is unclear. CDR3 length: 16 amino acids. Germline V gives CDR1 MGHDK, CDR2 SYGVNS. V gave up 6 bases and J gave up 4 bases, with 16 bases separating them. The CDR3 sequence is CASSLAGGVYNSPLHF. In DNA, the CDR3 is TGTGCCAGCAGCTTGGCGGGTGGAGTTTATAATTCACCCCTCCACTTT.

As to this clonotype: A read error may produce the germline difference seen at one junction end. The CDR3 loop is CASSLVGVGETQYF. CDR3 nucleotides: TGTGCCAGCAGCTTGGTGGGGGTTGGGGAGACCCAGTACTTC. The rearrangement links TRBV5-1 to TRBJ2-5; D may be TRBD1 or TRBD2 (5 bases each). Germline V gives CDR1 SGHRS, CDR2 YFSETQ. The length of the CDR3 is 14 residues.

Turning to this clonotype: The DNA is left out, because the CDR3 cannot be placed on it with certainty; the CDR3 is given as TCRdb lists it. The genes are TRBV10-1 and TRBJ2-7; the D call TRBD2 from the table was never checked on the DNA. The CDR3 spans 20 residues, counting both ends. In germline, CDR1 is WNHNN, CDR2 SYGVQD (reference sequence). CDR3 sequence reads: CASLLCQQFADCISSYEQYF.

With regard to this clonotype: The conserved phenylalanine or tryptophan normally closing the CDR3 is absent here, so this likely arose from a read error. Because the CDR3's place on the DNA is in doubt, the DNA is left out and the CDR3 is given as listed by TCRdb. CDR3 sequence: CASSLAGVGSYNEPLC. The V gene is TRBV5-1, the J gene TRBJ2-1. The CDR3 spans 16 residues, counting both ends. The germline V gene has CDR1 SGHRS and CDR2 YFSETQ.

This clonotype was counted many times. The chain is built from TRBV19 and TRBJ1-5; D is perhaps TRBD1 (5 bases). The CDR3 is made up of 16 amino acids. V lost 3 bases and J lost 0, with 12 bases in between. CDR1 is LNHDA, CDR2 SQIVND, per germline (reference sequence). The CDR3: CASSISPGYSNQPQHF. The CDR3 bases are TGTGCCAGTAGTATCAGCCCAGGGTATAGCAATCAGCCCCAGCATTTT.

The chain combines TRBV7-9 with TRBJ2-2; 9 bases line up with TRBD1. Germline CDR1 SEHNR, CDR2 FQNEAQ (reference sequence). The CDR3 totals 13 residues. Trimming cost V 5 bases and J 9 bases; bases outside gene matches: 4. The CDR3 coding sequence is TGTGCCAGCAGCCATGACAGGGGGAGGGAGCTGTTTTTT. This encodes CASSHDRGRELFF. The full variable domain, in which reference TRBV7-9 and TRBJ2-2 provide the parts outside the CDR3, is DTGVSQNPRHKITKRGQNVTFRCDPISEHNRLYWYRQTLGQGPEFLTYFQNEAQLEKSRLLSDRFSAERPKGSFSTLEIQRTEQGDSAMYLCASSHDRGRELFFGEGSRLTVL.

V gene TRBV10-3 combines with J gene TRBJ2-1; no firm D call. Germline values: CDR1 ENHRY, CDR2 SYGVKD. CDR3 length: 14 amino acids. The V gene lost 3 bases and the J gene lost 4 bases, with 10 bases spanning the gap. The CDR3, as DNA: TGTGCCATCAGTGAAAAAAACGGATACAATGAGCAGTTCTTC. Its protein is CAISEKNGYNEQFF.

The chain has TRBV19 and TRBJ2-7; 12 positions match TRBD2. Germline V CDR1 and CDR2: LNHDA, SQIVND (reference sequence). The CDR3 is 16 residues long. J lost 4 bases, V lost 4 bases, and 8 bases had no gene match. The CDR3 is CASSKSRTSGIYEQYF. The CDR3 nucleotides are TGTGCCAGTAGTAAGTCCCGGACTAGCGGGATATACGAGCAGTACTTC.

The chain carries TRBV7-9 and TRBJ2-2; 8 nucleotides match TRBD2. The CDR3 spans 15 residues. Germline CDR1 is SEHNR and CDR2 is FQNEAQ (reference sequence). The trim removed 5 bases at V and 5 bases at J, leaving 7 bases unmatched. In nucleotides, the CDR3 is TGTGCCAGCAGCCAAAGCGGGAGTTATACCGGGGAGCTGTTTTTT. Its protein product is CASSQSGSYTGELFF.

J is TRBJ2-7 and V is TRBV20-1, with 8 bases matching TRBD2. The CDR3 length is 15 residues. Per the germline V gene, CDR1 is DFQATT and CDR2 is SNEGSKA (reference sequence). With 5 bases clipped from V and 4 bases from J, the junction kept 13 bases outside the gene matches. The CDR3 DNA reads as TGCAGTGCTGATACACCAGCGGGAGCGAATTACGAGCAGTACTTC. Translated, it gives CSADTPAGANYEQYF.